The rows below give T cell receptor beta chains drawn from one sample of a study of blood T cell repertoires in COVID-19. TCRdb keeps only in-frame clones here, not all; method: immunoSEQ multiplex PCR. The sample gives fewer than 350,000 clones, 75% to 85% of which show up once; 6% to 9% is in the top ten. The sample consisted of peripheral blood. These receptors all stem from a human donor in a cohort sampled during active COVID-19. The CDR3 runs from the conserved cysteine through the conserved F or W. Each record gives: J gene, V gene, clone size, D gene, CDR3 protein, CDR3 DNA. The D gene is left open where the match is weak. Not every row has a clone size; where given, it reads once, few, many or a size class.

TRBJ2-7 TRBV5-1 NA NA CASSLDWGDSYEQYF TGCGCCAGCAGTTTGGACTGGGGGGACTCCTACGAGCAGTACTTC
TRBJ2-5 TRBV5-4 NA NA CASSSGQPSRETQYF TGTGCCAGCAGCTCGGGACAACCATCACGTGAGACCCAGTACTTC
TRBJ2-6 TRBV5-8 NA NA CASSWGHTLTGANVLTF TGTGCCAGCAGCTGGGGGCATACCTTAACTGGGGCCAACGTCCTGACTTTC
TRBJ2-2 TRBV30 NA TRBD2 CAWSGGLAEIGELFF TGTGCCTGGAGTGGGGGACTAGCGGAGATCGGGGAGCTGTTTTTT
TRBJ1-4 TRBV11-2 NA TRBD1 CASSLRTGYEKLFF TGTGCCAGCAGCTTACGGACAGGGTATGAAAAACTGTTTTTT
TRBJ2-7 TRBV7-6 NA TRBD2 CASSLTGTSGGEQYF TGTGCCAGCAGCTTGACCGGGACTAGCGGGGGGGAGCAGTACTTC
TRBJ2-2 TRBV6-6 NA TRBD1 CASSHGQGGPGELFF TGTGCCAGCAGCCATGGACAGGGTGGTCCCGGGGAGCTGTTTTTT
TRBJ2-7 TRBV12-3/TRBV12-4 NA TRBD1 CATSGQGAEEQYF TGTGCCACCTCGGGACAGGGGGCTGAGGAGCAGTACTTC
TRBJ2-7 TRBV5-1 NA NA CASSLGGGETYEQYF TGCGCCAGCAGCTTGGGAGGGGGGGAAACCTACGAGCAGTACTTC
TRBJ1-1 TRBV4-1 NA NA CASSQDGGGNTEAFF TGCGCCAGCAGCCAAGATGGGGGCGGGAACACTGAAGCTTTCTTT
TRBJ1-4 TRBV7-2 NA NA CASSSGGEKLFF TGTGCCAGCAGCTCCGGAGGTGAAAAACTGTTTTTT
TRBJ1-3 TRBV11-2 NA NA CASSLGLSNTIYF TGTGCCAGCAGCTTGGGACTGTCAAACACCATATATTTT
TRBJ2-3 TRBV19 NA TRBD1 CASSDKPGQATDTQYF TGTGCCAGTAGCGACAAACCGGGACAGGCAACAGATACGCAGTATTTT
TRBJ1-1 TRBV2 NA NA CASSSQGFWAFF TGTGCCTCCTCATCACAGGGTTTTTGGGCTTTCTTT
TRBJ1-2 TRBV25-1 few TRBD1 CASKRQGAGSYGYTF TGTGCCAGCAAAAGACAGGGGGCGGGCAGCTATGGCTACACCTTC
TRBJ1-1 TRBV5-1 NA NA CASSPVTANTEAFF TGCGCCAGCAGCCCGGTAACAGCGAACACTGAAGCTTTCTTT
TRBJ1-5 TRBV10-2 NA NA CASTMTASNQPQHF TGCGCCAGCACTATGACAGCTAGCAATCAGCCCCAGCATTTT
TRBJ2-3 TRBV29-1 NA NA CSAPGTGTYTDTQYF TGCAGCGCTCCCGGGACTGGGACTTACACAGATACGCAGTATTTT
TRBJ2-1 TRBV6-5 NA TRBD1 CASNRQGAWNEQFF TGTGCCAGCAACAGACAGGGGGCGTGGAATGAGCAGTTCTTC
TRBJ2-1 TRBV11-3 few TRBD2 CASSSGTSNEQFF TGTGCCAGCAGCTCCGGGACTAGCAATGAGCAGTTCTTC
TRBJ2-1 TRBV14 NA TRBD2 CASSQVAGGYNEQFF TGTGCCAGCAGCCAAGTAGCGGGGGGATACAATGAGCAGTTCTTC
TRBJ2-7 TRBV11-2 NA NA CASSIKQGTEQYF TGTGCCAGCAGCATCAAACAGGGAACCGAGCAGTACTTC
TRBJ1-2 TRBV7-9 NA NA CASSPPLQGNYGYTF TGTGCCAGCAGCCCACCCCTTCAGGGAAACTATGGCTACACCTTC
TRBJ2-7 TRBV20-1 NA NA CSASRGSSYEQYF TGCAGTGCTAGTAGGGGGAGCTCCTACGAGCAGTACTTC
TRBJ1-5 TRBV27 NA NA CASSFGGGTNQPQHF TGTGCCAGCAGTTTCGGGGGAGGTACCAATCAGCCCCAGCATTTT
TRBJ1-1 TRBV6-1 NA TRBD1 CASSGGQGWLNTEAFF TGTGCCAGCAGTGGAGGACAGGGTTGGCTGAACACTGAAGCTTTCTTT
TRBJ1-1 TRBV7-3 NA NA CASSFPPGEAFF TGTGCCAGCAGCTTCCCGCCAGGTGAAGCTTTCTTT
TRBJ2-3 TRBV9 once NA CASSVYREQDTQYF TGTGCCAGCAGCGTCTACAGAGAACAAGATACGCAGTATTTT
TRBJ1-1 TRBV29-1 NA TRBD1 CSAGSRTGGFNTEAFF TGCAGCGCCGGATCTCGGACAGGGGGCTTCAACACTGAAGCTTTCTTT